In this sample, the clone carrying this T cell receptor beta chain is medium-sized. These data are taken from a study of blood T cell repertoires in COVID-19. As handled by the study authors: Amplification with reference gene primers provided the estimates of nucleated cell counts. The assay was immunoSEQ multiplex PCR, and TCRdb's table has in-frame clones only and misses some. V, J and clone size were drawn from that table, and D and trimming were deduced from the DNA. The sample yields 75,000 to 85,000 clones, roughly 82% seen once. The CDR3 spans 18 residues. Germline values: CDR1 MGHRA, CDR2 YSYEKL. Trimming stripped 3 bases from V and 2 bases from J, with 23 bases between.

The chain has TRBV4-1 and TRBJ2-7; a possible D gene is TRBD1 (6 bases). The TCR was taken from a human donor in a cohort sampled during active COVID-19. The sequenced sample was peripheral blood. CDR3 in amino acids: CASSHLYRVTATTYEQYF. The CDR3 coding sequence is TGCGCCAGCAGCCACCTATACAGGGTGACTGCCACTACCTACGAGCAGTACTTC.